The clone carrying this TCR beta chain showed up just a few times. Sequencing was performed with immunoSEQ multiplex PCR; in TCRdb, only in-frame clones are kept and a portion is missing. The data show 250,000 to 300,000 clones, approximately 78% seen once. The CDR3 totals 13 residues. V shed 2 bases and J shed 4 bases, with 9 bases lying between them. The sample comes from a study of blood T cell repertoires in COVID-19. The receptor's source is a man aged 35 to 55 who had been exposed to COVID-19. Source material: PBMCs or T cells enriched from blood (not recorded which). This rearrangement joins TRBV12-3 or TRBV12-4 to TRBJ2-7; D not resolved. The CDR3 is CASSLSFQYEQYF. The CDR3 coding sequence is TGTGCCAGCAGTTTAAGTTTTCAGTACGAGCAGTACTTC.